Below are 26 T cell receptor beta chains sequenced from a single sample in a study of CD8+ T cells in alopecia areata (dated by TCRdb to the late 2010s). What the time point label conveys for this sample: less than 25 weeks on oral tofacitinib. Interpreted using the paper, the treatment or condition label stands for: oral pan-JAK inhibitor, 5-10 mg twice daily. Preparation of the library involved the immunoSEQ multiplex PCR assay. To provide template for TCR sequencing, every sample had RNA extracted and reverse transcribed into cDNA. TCRdb's version of the immuneACCESS table is confined to in-frame rearrangements and falls short of the full clone set. An unresolved V gene accounts for under half of the shortfall where checked; the remainder is of unknown origin. In all, the sample holds over 95,000 clones, and 56% of those were seen once. 3% to 4% of the sample is held by the ten biggest clonotypes.

The sequencing here drew on CD4+ T cells sorted from blood, taken at week 24, from a patient treated with tofacitinib. Receptors originate from a human donor with alopecia areata.

This clone has more than one count but fewer than ten. The CDR3: CSVALGLAGIGGELFF. The DNA for the CDR3 is TGCAGCGTTGCCCTCGGACTAGCGGGAATAGGCGGGGAGCTGTTTTTT. The V gene is TRBV29-1, the J gene TRBJ2-2; 12 positions agree with TRBD2. The CDR3 consists of 16 residues. Trimming removed 4 bases from V and 7 bases from J; junction bases left unmatched: 10. Germline lookup yields CDR1 SQVTM and CDR2 ANQGSEA.

The chain has TRBV5-4 and TRBJ2-3; possibly TRBD1 or TRBD2 for D (5 bases each). Germline CDR1 and CDR2: SGHNT and YYREEE (reference sequence). The CDR3 consists of 14 residues. Trimming took 4 bases from V and 0 from J, leaving 9 bases between them. CDR3 sequence: CASSTWDSTDTQYF. CDR3 DNA: TGTGCCAGCAGCACATGGGACAGCACAGATACGCAGTATTTT. Supplemented by reference TRBV5-4 and TRBJ2-3, the full variable domain reads ETGVTQSPTHLIKTRGQQVTLRCSSQSGHNTVSWYQQALGQGPQFIFQYYREEENGRGNFPPRFSGLQFPNYSSELNVNALELDDSALYLCASSTWDSTDTQYFGPGTRLTVL.

Here the CDR3 reads CASSGALNSREQFF. In DNA form, the CDR3 reads TGTGCCAGCAGCGGAGCTTTAAACTCGCGGGAGCAGTTCTTC. The chain is built from TRBV9 and TRBJ2-1, with no clear D. The CDR3 length is 14 residues. Germline values: CDR1 SGDLS, CDR2 YYNGEE. Between the trimmed V and J ends, which lost 3 bases and 10 bases, there was a span of 17 bases.

There are a few counts of this clone. The chain is built from TRBV30 and TRBJ1-1, with no clear D. The germline gives CDR1 GTSNPN, CDR2 SVGIG (reference sequence). This CDR3 contains 11 residues. V lost 2 bases and J 10 bases, leaving 11 bases between the germline ends. The CDR3 DNA reads TGTGCCTGGAGTCCCCCCGGCGGAGCTTTCTTT. As protein: CAWSPPGGAFF. Based on the CDR3 plus reference TRBV30 and TRBJ1-1, the full variable domain is SQTIHQWPATLVQPVGSPLSLECTVEGTSNPNLYWYRQAAGRGLQLLFYSVGIGQISSEVPQNLSASRPQDRQFILSSKKLLLSDSGFYLCAWSPPGGAFFGQGTRLTVV.

The chain joins TRBV28 to TRBJ1-2; TRBD1 might be the D (6 bases). V dropped 2 bases and J dropped 4 bases, with 11 bases sitting between them. Looked up from germline, CDR1 is MDHEN and CDR2 is SYDVKM. CDR3 size: 14 residues. The CDR3 here is CASSLTGSAYGYTF. The CDR3 region has the DNA TGTGCCAGCAGTTTAACAGGGAGCGCCTATGGCTACACCTTC.

The chain joins TRBV7-2 to TRBJ2-6, with a possible D match to TRBD2 (5 bases). The CDR3 is made up of 16 amino acids. The ends were cut back, 7 bases at V and 0 bases at J, with 13 bases in the middle. Germline values: CDR1 SGHTA, CDR2 FQGNSA. CDR3 coding DNA: TGTGCCAGCACCCAGACGGGGAACTCTGGGGCCAACGTCCTGACTTTC. It encodes CASTQTGNSGANVLTF.

There are a few counts of this clone. The V and J genes are TRBV5-1 and TRBJ2-3; D possibly matches TRBD1 or TRBD2 (5 bases each). This CDR3 region has 14 residues. The germline gives CDR1 SGHRS, CDR2 YFSETQ. Trimming removed 4 bases from V and 0 bases from J, with 9 bases in between. The CDR3 reads CASSPGTSTDTQYF. The CDR3 DNA is TGCGCCAGCAGCCCGGGGACCAGCACAGATACGCAGTATTTT.

This clone appeared a few times. The chain employs TRBV30 and TRBJ1-1; TRBD1 matches at 7 bases. This CDR3 region has 13 residues. Germline V gene lookup returns CDR1 GTSNPN and CDR2 SVGIG (reference sequence). The junction had 2 bases not matched to a gene; V was cut back by 4 bases and J by 0 bases. As DNA, the CDR3 is TGTGCCTGGACAGGGGGGCTGAACACTGAAGCTTTCTTT. Its protein is CAWTGGLNTEAFF.

The rearrangement joins TRBV2 to TRBJ2-5; 7 bases match TRBD2. The CDR3 consists of 13 residues. V was clipped by 6 bases and J by 4 bases; unmatched bases: 5. From germline, CDR1 is SNHLY and CDR2 FYNNEI. The CDR3 loop reads CASSGGIGETQYF. Here the CDR3 DNA reads TGTGCCAGCAGCGGGGGGATCGGAGAGACCCAGTACTTC.

The chain carries TRBV29-1 and TRBJ1-1; possibly TRBD1 for D (6 bases). The CDR3 spans 14 residues. Deletions cut 7 bases from V and 2 bases from J, with 17 bases between. Germline loops: CDR1 SQVTM, CDR2 ANQGSEA. This CDR3 is CSAREGGANTEAFF. The CDR3 DNA reads as TGCAGCGCACGGGAGGGGGGAGCCAACACTGAAGCTTTCTTT. The full variable domain, completed using reference TRBV29-1 and TRBJ1-1, is SAVISQKPSRDICQRGTSLTIQCQVDSQVTMMFWYRQQPGQSLTLIATANQGSEATYESGFVIDKFPISRPNLTFSTLTVSNMSPEDSSIYLCSAREGGANTEAFFGQGTRLTVV.

The chain uses TRBV7-9 and TRBJ2-3, with TRBD2 matching 7 bases. CDR1 is SEHNR and CDR2 is FQNEAQ in the germline V gene (reference sequence). V trimming: 4 bases; J trimming: 6 bases; junction bases outside the gene matches: 16. The CDR3 consists of 17 residues. The CDR3 DNA reads as TGTGCCAGCAGCTCCCCACGGCGGGGGTCCGAGGGGGATACGCAGTATTTT. Translation: CASSSPRRGSEGDTQYF.

The rearrangement uses TRBV5-4 and TRBJ2-5; 9 positions agree with TRBD1. The germline gives CDR1 SGHNT, CDR2 YYREEE (reference sequence). This CDR3 is built from 14 residues. The V segment lost 0 bases and the J segment 3 bases; nucleotides outside the gene matches: 0. The CDR3 reads CASSLGDREETQYF. The CDR3 coding sequence is TGTGCCAGCAGCTTGGGGGACAGGGAAGAGACCCAGTACTTC.

The chain combines TRBV30 with TRBJ2-2; 7 positions agree with TRBD2. The ends lost 0 bases at V and 1 base at J; junction bases unmatched: 2. Germline assignment: CDR1 GTSNPN and CDR2 SVGIG (reference sequence). CDR3 length: 15 residues. DNA of the CDR3: TGTGCCTGGAGTGTTCGGGGGGTGAACACCGGGGAGCTGTTTTTT. Its protein product is CAWSVRGVNTGELFF. Filled out from reference TRBV30 and TRBJ2-2, the complete variable domain reads SQTIHQWPATLVQPVGSPLSLECTVEGTSNPNLYWYRQAAGRGLQLLFYSVGIGQISSEVPQNLSASRPQDRQFILSSKKLLLSDSGFYLCAWSVRGVNTGELFFGEGSRLTVL.

This rearrangement joins TRBV7-9 to TRBJ2-7, with 11 nucleotides matching TRBD1. Germline V CDR1 and CDR2: SEHNR, FQNEAQ (reference sequence). CDR3 length: 14 residues. V lost 5 bases, J lost 2 bases, and 2 bases stayed unmatched. The CDR3, as DNA: TGTGCCAGCAGCCGGGACAGGGGGGCCTACGAGCAGTACTTC. Translating gives CASSRDRGAYEQYF. Full variable domain (missing parts from reference TRBV7-9 and TRBJ2-7): DTGVSQNPRHKITKRGQNVTFRCDPISEHNRLYWYRQTLGQGPEFLTYFQNEAQLEKSRLLSDRFSAERPKGSFSTLEIQRTEQGDSAMYLCASSRDRGAYEQYFGPGTRLTVT.

The chain joins TRBV5-4 to TRBJ1-2, with D unresolved. The V gene's germline CDR1 is SGHNT and CDR2 YYREEE (reference sequence). The ends were cut back, 0 bases at V and 4 bases at J, with 10 bases in the middle. The CDR3 extends over 14 amino acids. CDR3 DNA sequence: TGTGCCAGCAGCTTGGACAGCCCGGCCTATGGCTACACCTTC. This gives the protein CASSLDSPAYGYTF. Full variable domain (remainder filled in from reference TRBV5-4 and TRBJ1-2): ETGVTQSPTHLIKTRGQQVTLRCSSQSGHNTVSWYQQALGQGPQFIFQYYREEENGRGNFPPRFSGLQFPNYSSELNVNALELDDSALYLCASSLDSPAYGYTFGSGTRLTVV.

This clone was recorded a few times. The genes are TRBV15 and TRBJ1-6; D is possibly TRBD1 (5 bases). Germline assignment: CDR1 LNHNV and CDR2 YYDKDF (reference sequence). Trimming took off 1 base at V and 7 bases at J, with 17 bases between the two ends. The CDR3 is made up of 17 amino acids. The CDR3 sequence is CATSRVRGMGLNSPLHF. For the CDR3, the DNA is TGTGCCACCAGCAGAGTGCGGGGGATGGGGTTGAATTCACCCCTCCACTTT.

J is TRBJ2-5 and V is TRBV7-9; D gene unclear. The ends were cut back, 0 bases at V and 5 bases at J, with 13 bases in the middle. CDR3 length equals 15 residues. From germline, CDR1 is SEHNR and CDR2 FQNEAQ (reference sequence). The CDR3 bases are TGTGCCAGCAGCTTAGCGATCGGCCCCACGGAGACCCAGTACTTC. This encodes CASSLAIGPTETQYF.

The chain joins TRBV6-5 to TRBJ1-6; no clear D. CDR3 size: 13 residues. The V end lost 4 bases, the J end lost 10 bases, and 11 bases lay between the germline ends. Germline V gives CDR1 MNHEY, CDR2 SVGAGI. CDR3 protein: CASSFSGRSPLHF. The CDR3 nucleotides are TGTGCCAGCAGTTTTTCGGGTCGGTCACCCCTCCACTTT.

This clone came up a few times. The V call is TRBV30, the J call TRBJ2-7, with D possibly TRBD2 on 6 matching bases. Germline CDR1 and CDR2: GTSNPN and SVGIG (reference sequence). V dropped 3 bases and J dropped 4 bases, with 16 bases sitting between them. This CDR3 contains 14 residues. The CDR3 reads CAWSPLQRAYEQYF. DNA of the CDR3: TGTGCCTGGAGCCCCCTGCAGCGGGCATACGAGCAGTACTTC. The whole variable domain, remainder taken from reference TRBV30 and TRBJ2-7, is SQTIHQWPATLVQPVGSPLSLECTVEGTSNPNLYWYRQAAGRGLQLLFYSVGIGQISSEVPQNLSASRPQDRQFILSSKKLLLSDSGFYLCAWSPLQRAYEQYFGPGTRLTVT.

This clone has just a few counts. The chain has TRBV7-2 and TRBJ2-4; TRBD1 aligns across 8 bases. Germline lookup yields CDR1 SGHTA and CDR2 FQGNSA. The CDR3 contains 14 residues. V dropped 0 bases and J dropped 8; count of bases not matched to a gene: 3. The CDR3 nucleotides read TGTGCCAGCAGCTTAGCACAGGGGGATTACATTCAGTACTTC. It codes for CASSLAQGDYIQYF.

The rearrangement uses TRBV29-1 and TRBJ1-1; maybe TRBD1 (5 bases). The CDR3 length is 12 residues. The germline gives CDR1 SQVTM, CDR2 ANQGSEA. V was cut by 8 bases and J by 10 bases, with 20 bases left in between. The DNA for the CDR3 is TGCAGCATCCGAATGGGGGAACGAGGAGCTTTCTTT. Translated, it gives CSIRMGERGAFF. The whole variable domain, filled in from reference TRBV29-1 and TRBJ1-1, reads SAVISQKPSRDICQRGTSLTIQCQVDSQVTMMFWYRQQPGQSLTLIATANQGSEATYESGFVIDKFPISRPNLTFSTLTVSNMSPEDSSIYLCSIRMGERGAFFGQGTRLTVV.

The chain links TRBV5-4 to TRBJ2-1; TRBD2 matches at 8 bases. J gave up 2 bases and V 5 bases, and 3 bases lay outside the gene matches. Germline values: CDR1 SGHNT, CDR2 YYREEE (reference sequence). The CDR3 totals 14 residues. CDR3 in amino acids: CASRLAGPYNEQFF. The CDR3 nucleotides are TGTGCCAGCAGGTTAGCGGGACCCTACAATGAGCAGTTCTTC.

V gene TRBV29-1 combines with J gene TRBJ2-5; 8 nucleotides line up with TRBD2. The germline V gene has CDR1 SQVTM and CDR2 ANQGSEA. The CDR3 has 14 amino acids. The V gene end was trimmed by 2 bases and the J gene end by 1 base; junction bases not matched to a gene: 3. The CDR3 is CSVELAGFQETQYF. CDR3 nucleotide sequence: TGCAGCGTTGAATTAGCGGGGTTCCAAGAGACCCAGTACTTC.

The chain recombines TRBV9 with TRBJ2-3; D is perhaps TRBD2 (7 bases). Deletions cut 7 bases from V and 5 bases from J, with 11 bases between. Germline V gene sequence: CDR1 SGDLS, CDR2 YYNGEE. The CDR3 is 12 amino acids. CDR3 in amino acids: CASGGGEDTQYF. In DNA form, the CDR3 reads TGTGCCAGCGGCGGGGGCGAAGATACGCAGTATTTT. The whole variable domain, remainder taken from reference TRBV9 and TRBJ2-3, is DSGVTQTPKHLITATGQRVTLRCSPRSGDLSVYWYQQSLDQGLQFLIQYYNGEERAKGNILERFSAQQFPDLHSELNLSSLELGDSALYFCASGGGEDTQYFGPGTRLTVL.

The rearrangement joins TRBV19 to TRBJ2-2; a possible D gene is TRBD2 (7 bases). The length of the CDR3 is 15 residues. Germline values: CDR1 LNHDA, CDR2 SQIVND (reference sequence). V lost 6 bases and J 3 bases, leaving 14 bases between the germline ends. The CDR3 sequence: CASSGLGGDTGELFF. CDR3 nucleotide sequence: TGTGCCAGTAGCGGACTAGGGGGAGACACCGGGGAGCTGTTTTTT.

The chain uses TRBV7-9 and TRBJ2-1; 9 bases are a match to TRBD2. The CDR3 totals 13 residues. Germline CDR1 reads SEHNR; CDR2 reads FQNEAQ (reference sequence). V lost 3 bases to trimming and J lost 10 bases; unmatched junction nucleotides: 4. The CDR3: CASSLRGGREQFF. CDR3 coding DNA: TGTGCCAGCAGCTTGCGGGGGGGCCGGGAGCAGTTCTTC.